These 14 T cell receptor beta chains came from one sample sequenced in a study of breast tumors, draining lymph nodes, adjacent tissues. TCRdb re-called the multiplex PCR reads through MiXCR, storing one row per CDR3 protein. The sample contains about 140,000 distinct CDR3 sequences, 32% of which appear only once. Samples came from axillary lymph nodes draining the breast cancer. Sequencing input: axillary lymph node tissue. The receptors stem from a female donor with breast cancer. Some clones in this sample may be carry-over from other donors' samples.

This clonotype was recorded at least ten times. The rearrangement links TRBV6-6 to TRBJ1-6; D may be TRBD1 (6 bases). Trimming shortened V by 5 bases and J by 5 bases, and 13 bases separated the two germline ends. Germline CDR1 reads MNHNY; CDR2 reads SVGAGI (reference sequence). The CDR3 runs to 15 residues. CDR3 region: CASSDRGQNNSPLHF. The CDR3 bases are TGTGCCAGCAGTGACAGAGGACAGAATAATTCACCCCTCCACTTT.

This clonotype was detected ten times or more. In DNA, the CDR3 is TGTGCCAGCAGCGTAGAAGAGAACAGGGGCGGTTCACCCCTCCACTTT. This encodes CASSVEENRGGSPLHF. The genes are TRBV9 and TRBJ1-6, with 7 bases fitting TRBD1. The CDR3 loop spans 16 amino acids. The junction had 9 bases not matched to a gene; V was cut back by 0 bases and J by 9 bases. Per germline, CDR1 SGDLS and CDR2 YYNGEE.

The sample holds many counts of this clonotype. This chain links TRBV20-1 with TRBJ2-1, with 9 bases fitting TRBD2. From germline, CDR1 is DFQATT and CDR2 SNEGSKA (reference sequence). The CDR3 has 12 residues. V gave up 2 bases and J gave up 10 bases; unmatched junction bases: 3. The CDR3 DNA sequence: TGCAGTGCTAGAAGGCGGGGGGGGGAGCAGTTCTTC. Its translation: CSARRRGGEQFF.

This clonotype was seen many times. This chain connects TRBV19 to TRBJ2-4; D is possibly TRBD1 (6 bases). Germline V gene sequence: CDR1 LNHDA, CDR2 SQIVND (reference sequence). The CDR3 sequence is 13 residues long. The V end was cut by 8 bases, the J end by 8 bases, with 16 bases between. CDR3 in amino acids: CASAPRGKDIQYF. CDR3 nucleotide sequence: TGTGCCAGTGCTCCCAGGGGAAAGGACATTCAGTACTTC.

This clonotype has ten or more counts. The rearrangement links TRBV3-1 to TRBJ2-2; D gene unclear. V was shortened by 2 bases and J by 7 bases, with 11 bases between the two germline ends. The CDR3 runs to 14 residues. The germline gives CDR1 LGHDT, CDR2 YNNKEL (reference sequence). The CDR3 loop reads CASSQSGPGGELFF. The CDR3 nucleotides read TGTGCCAGCAGCCAATCAGGCCCCGGCGGGGAGCTGTTTTTT. The whole variable domain, remainder taken from reference TRBV3-1 and TRBJ2-2, is DTAVSQTPKYLVTQMGNDKSIKCEQNLGHDTMYWYKQDSKKFLKIMFSYNNKELIINETVPNRFSPKSPDKAHLNLHINSLELGDSAVYFCASSQSGPGGELFFGEGSRLTVL.

The chain is built from TRBV19 and TRBJ1-6, with 10 bases identical to TRBD1. The CDR3 sequence is 19 residues long. V shed 4 bases and J 7 bases; nucleotides not matched to a gene: 16. Germline CDR1 reads LNHDA; CDR2 reads SQIVND (reference sequence). The CDR3 loop reads CASSNSGQGPRSLNSPLHF. The CDR3, as DNA: TGTGCCAGTAGTAACTCGGGACAGGGGCCCCGAAGCTTAAATTCACCCCTCCACTTT.

With respect to this clonotype: An end of the junction does not agree with germline; a read error may underlie this. V usage is TRBV2 and J usage is TRBJ1-2; D is perhaps TRBD1 (6 bases). The CDR3 has 14 residues. Germline-derived CDR1 and CDR2 are SNHLY and FYNNEI. The CDR3 bases are TGTGCCAGCAGTACAGGGCAGGGGAACTATGGCTACTCCTTC. Residues: CASSTGQGNYGYSF.

This clonotype was seen once. Just one base apart from a much larger clone, this may be a read error. This CDR3 is missing its conserved last phenylalanine or tryptophan, likely due to a read error. The genes are TRBV7-6 and TRBJ2-2, with D possibly matching TRBD2 (5 bases). Trimming pared 5 bases from V and 4 bases from J, leaving 11 bases between. CDR3 size: 14 residues. CDR1 SGHVS and CDR2 FNYEAQ come from the germline V gene. This CDR3 reads CASSPGRITGELFL. The CDR3, as DNA: TGTGCCAGCAGCCCGGGGAGAATCACCGGGGAGCTGTTTTTA.

This clonotype has ten or more counts. V gene TRBV5-1 combines with J gene TRBJ2-2; 15 bases fit TRBD2. Trimming at V came to 3 bases and at J to 2 bases, leaving 2 bases not matched to a gene. The V gene's germline CDR1 is SGHRS and CDR2 YFSETQ. CDR3 length: 17 residues. DNA of the CDR3: TGCGCCAGCAGCTCGGGACTAGCGGGGGGTAACACCGGGGAGCTGTTTTTT. Translation: CASSSGLAGGNTGELFF. Variable domain in full (rest from reference TRBV5-1 and TRBJ2-2): KAGVTQTPRYLIKTRGQQVTLSCSPISGHRSVSWYQQTPGQGLQFLFEYFSETQRNKGNFPGRFSGRQFSNSRSEMNVSTLELGDSALYLCASSSGLAGGNTGELFFGEGSRLTVL.

The chain links TRBV7-2 to TRBJ2-5, with TRBD2 matching over 11 bases. Germline trimming cut 3 bases from V and 5 bases from J; bases unmatched to any gene: 11. The CDR3 totals 17 residues. Per the germline V gene, CDR1 is SGHTA and CDR2 is FQGNSA. The CDR3 spells CASSFQLAGVNGETQYF. The CDR3 region has the DNA TGTGCCAGCAGCTTTCAACTAGCGGGGGTTAATGGGGAGACCCAGTACTTC.

This clonotype has a count of ten or more. The chain is built from TRBV6-2 or TRBV6-3 and TRBJ2-3; D is undetermined. The V gene's germline CDR1 is MNHEY and CDR2 SVGEGT. The CDR3 loop spans 11 amino acids. V lost 6 bases, J lost 4 bases, and 5 bases lay in between. CDR3 residues: CASSKPDTQYF. CDR3 DNA: TGTGCCAGCAGCAAACCAGATACGCAGTATTTT.

This clonotype was found many times. The V call is TRBV11-3, the J call TRBJ2-1; 8 nucleotides match TRBD2. The length of the CDR3 is 12 residues. Losses at the gene ends were 6 bases for V and 10 bases for J; bases not matched to a gene: 5. The germline gives CDR1 SGHNT, CDR2 YENEEA. CDR3 protein: CASSLREGEQFF. The CDR3 DNA follows: TGTGCCAGCAGTCTCCGGGAGGGCGAGCAGTTCTTC. Together with reference TRBV11-3 and TRBJ2-1, the CDR3 gives the full variable domain: EAGVVQSPRYKIIEKKQPVAFWCNPISGHNTLYWYLQNLGQGPELLIRYENEEAVDDSQLPKDRFSAERLKGVDSTLKIQPAELGDSAVYLCASSLREGEQFFGPGTRLTVL.

The V call is TRBV15, the J call TRBJ2-1, with TRBD1 as a possible D gene (5 bases). The germline V gene encodes CDR1 LNHNV and CDR2 YYDKDF (reference sequence). The CDR3 runs to 14 residues. V lost 0 bases and J 5 bases, leaving 8 bases between the germline ends. CDR3 coding DNA: TGTGCCACCAGCAGAGAAGGGGCGGACAATGAGCAGTTCTTC. Its translation is CATSREGADNEQFF.

This clonotype was observed a few times. The CDR3 region is CASSTGLSGYTF. The CDR3 DNA follows: TGTGCCAGCAGTACAGGGCTCAGTGGCTACACCTTC. This chain joins TRBV6-1 and TRBJ1-2, with a possible D match to TRBD1 (6 bases). Germline V gene sequence: CDR1 MNHNS, CDR2 SASEGT. Trimming cost V 5 bases and J 7 bases, with 11 bases left between them. There are 12 residues in the CDR3.